This TCR beta chain was sequenced during a study of blood T cell repertoires in COVID-19. On the study more broadly: Samples came from the United States, Italy and Spain, spanning acute and convalescent COVID-19. From T cells, B-cell-depleted T cells, or PBMCs came the material, which was cDNA or gDNA.

In germline, CDR1 is SGHNT, CDR2 YYREEE (reference sequence). The CDR3 loop spans 15 amino acids. With V trimmed by 2 bases and J by 4 bases, 5 bases remained unmatched. As handled by the study authors: The authors estimated nucleated cell counts from reference gene primer amplification. Measured with immunoSEQ multiplex PCR; TCRdb has only the in-frame clones, and not every one. V and J calls and clone size are given by that table; D and trimming were obtained from the DNA. The sample holds roughly 13,000 clones, 87% seen once. The source is a human donor with active COVID-19. The donor label of this sample is uncertain. Sequenced material: peripheral blood. The V and J genes are TRBV5-4 and TRBJ2-3, with 9 bases matching TRBD2. Here the CDR3 DNA reads TGTGCCAGCAGCTTATTCGGCGGGGGGGCAGATACGCAGTATTTT. This translates into CASSLFGGGADTQYF.